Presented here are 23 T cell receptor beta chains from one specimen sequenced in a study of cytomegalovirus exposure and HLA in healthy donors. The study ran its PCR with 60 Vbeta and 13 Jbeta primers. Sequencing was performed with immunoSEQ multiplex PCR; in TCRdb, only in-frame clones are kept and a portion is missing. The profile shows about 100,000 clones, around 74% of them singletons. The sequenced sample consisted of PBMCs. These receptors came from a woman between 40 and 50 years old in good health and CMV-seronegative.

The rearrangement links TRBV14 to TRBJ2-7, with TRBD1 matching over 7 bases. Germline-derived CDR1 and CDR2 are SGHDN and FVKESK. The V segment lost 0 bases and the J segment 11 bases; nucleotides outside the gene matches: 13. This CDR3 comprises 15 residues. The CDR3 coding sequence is TGTGCCAGCAGCCAAGAGGGACAGCCCTTTCAGGCGGAGTACTTC. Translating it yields CASSQEGQPFQAEYF.

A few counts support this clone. CDR3 nucleotides: TGTGCCAGCCCATTACGGGACAGAGCTTTTGGGGCCAACGTCCTGACTTTC. Residues: CASPLRDRAFGANVLTF. The chain carries TRBV27 and TRBJ2-6, with 7 positions matching TRBD1. Trimming removed 8 bases from V and 3 bases from J; junction bases left unmatched: 13. The CDR3 runs to 17 residues. Germline loops: CDR1 MNHEY, CDR2 SMNVEV (reference sequence).

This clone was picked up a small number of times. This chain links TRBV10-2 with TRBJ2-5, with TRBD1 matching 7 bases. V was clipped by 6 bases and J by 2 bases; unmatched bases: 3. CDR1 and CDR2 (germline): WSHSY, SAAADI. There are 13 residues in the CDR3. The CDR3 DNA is TGCGCCAGCAGGACGGGACAGCAAGAGACCCAGTACTTC. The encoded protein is CASRTGQQETQYF.

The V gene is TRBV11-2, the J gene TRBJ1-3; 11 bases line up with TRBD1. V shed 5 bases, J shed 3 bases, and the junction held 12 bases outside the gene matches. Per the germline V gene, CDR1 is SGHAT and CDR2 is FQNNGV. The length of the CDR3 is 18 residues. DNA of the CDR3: TGTGCCAGCAGCGGAGGACAGGGGGCTTCAAGAAGTGGAAACACCATATATTTT. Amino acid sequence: CASSGGQGASRSGNTIYF. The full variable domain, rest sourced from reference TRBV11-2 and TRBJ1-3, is EAGVAQSPRYKIIEKRQSVAFWCNPISGHATLYWYQQILGQGPKLLIQFQNNGVVDDSQLPKDRFSAERLKGVDSTLKIQPAKLEDSAVYLCASSGGQGASRSGNTIYFGEGSWLTVV.

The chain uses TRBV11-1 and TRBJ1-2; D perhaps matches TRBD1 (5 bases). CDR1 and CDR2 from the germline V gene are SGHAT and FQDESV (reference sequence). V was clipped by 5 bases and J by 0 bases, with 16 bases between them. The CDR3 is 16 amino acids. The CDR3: CASSPSRQTANYGYTF. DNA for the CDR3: TGTGCCAGCAGCCCGTCCCGACAGACGGCTAACTATGGCTACACCTTC.

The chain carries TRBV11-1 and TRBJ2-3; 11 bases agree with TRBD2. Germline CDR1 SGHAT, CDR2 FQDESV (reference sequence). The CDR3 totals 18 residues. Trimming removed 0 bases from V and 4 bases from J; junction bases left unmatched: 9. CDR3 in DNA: TGTGCCAGCAGCTTAGCGCTCGCTAGCGGGGGGTTTGCAGATACGCAGTATTTT. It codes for CASSLALASGGFADTQYF.

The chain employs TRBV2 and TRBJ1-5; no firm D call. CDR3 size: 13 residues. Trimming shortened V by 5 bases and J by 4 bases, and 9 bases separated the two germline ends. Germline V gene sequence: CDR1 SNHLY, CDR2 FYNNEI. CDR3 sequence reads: CASSLRGNQPQHF. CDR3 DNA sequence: TGTGCCAGCAGTTTGAGAGGGAATCAGCCCCAGCATTTT. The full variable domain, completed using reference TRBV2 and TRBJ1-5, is EPEVTQTPSHQVTQMGQEVILRCVPISNHLYFYWYRQILGQKVEFLVSFYNNEISEKSEIFDDQFSVERPDGSNFTLKIRSTKLEDSAMYFCASSLRGNQPQHFGDGTRLSIL.

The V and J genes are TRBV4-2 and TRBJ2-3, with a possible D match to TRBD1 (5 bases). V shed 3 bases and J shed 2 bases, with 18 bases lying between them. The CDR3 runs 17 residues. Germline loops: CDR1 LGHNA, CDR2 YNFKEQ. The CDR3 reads CASSQIGASRFTDTQYF. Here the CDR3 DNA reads TGTGCCAGCAGCCAGATTGGGGCTTCTAGATTCACAGATACGCAGTATTTT.

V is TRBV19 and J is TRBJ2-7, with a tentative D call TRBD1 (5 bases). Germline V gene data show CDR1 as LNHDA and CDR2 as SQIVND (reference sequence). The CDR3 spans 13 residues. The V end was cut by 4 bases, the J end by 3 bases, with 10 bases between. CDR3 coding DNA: TGTGCCAGTAGTACCCACGACAGCTACGAGCAGTACTTC. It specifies CASSTHDSYEQYF. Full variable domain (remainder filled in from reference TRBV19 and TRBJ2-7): DGGITQSPKYLFRKEGQNVTLSCEQNLNHDAMYWYRQDPGQGLRLIYYSQIVNDFQKGDIAEGYSVSREKKESFPLTVTSAQKNPTAFYLCASSTHDSYEQYFGPGTRLTVT.

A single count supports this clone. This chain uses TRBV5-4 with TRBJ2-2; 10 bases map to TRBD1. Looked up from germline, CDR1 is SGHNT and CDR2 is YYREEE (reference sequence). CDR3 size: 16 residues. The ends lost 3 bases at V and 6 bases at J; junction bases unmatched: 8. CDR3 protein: CASSSPGQGRAGELFF. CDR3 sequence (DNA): TGTGCCAGCAGCTCGCCGGGACAGGGGAGGGCCGGGGAGCTGTTTTTT.

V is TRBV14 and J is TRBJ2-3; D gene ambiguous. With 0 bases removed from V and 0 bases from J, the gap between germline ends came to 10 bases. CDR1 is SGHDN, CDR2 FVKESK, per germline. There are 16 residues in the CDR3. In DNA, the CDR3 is TGTGCCAGCAGCCAAGAGTTACCCGGTAGCACAGATACGCAGTATTTT. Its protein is CASSQELPGSTDTQYF.

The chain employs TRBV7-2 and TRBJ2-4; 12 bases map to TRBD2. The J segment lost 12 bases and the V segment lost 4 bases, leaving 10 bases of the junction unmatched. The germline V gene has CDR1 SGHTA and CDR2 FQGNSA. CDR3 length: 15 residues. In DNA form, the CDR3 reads TGTGCCAGCAGCTCTCTAGCGGGGGGGCGAGCAAGTCAGTACTTC. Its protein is CASSSLAGGRASQYF.

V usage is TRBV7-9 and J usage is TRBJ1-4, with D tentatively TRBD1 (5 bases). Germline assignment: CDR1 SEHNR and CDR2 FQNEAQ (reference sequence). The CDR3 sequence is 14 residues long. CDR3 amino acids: CSSTSGTTNEKLFF. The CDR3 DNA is TGTTCCTCCACCTCAGGGACAACTAATGAAAAACTGTTTTTT.

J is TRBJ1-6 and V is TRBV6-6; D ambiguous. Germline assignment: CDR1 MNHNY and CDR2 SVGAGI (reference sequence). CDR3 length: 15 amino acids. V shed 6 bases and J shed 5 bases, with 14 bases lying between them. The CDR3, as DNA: TGTGCCAGCAGCGGGAGAGGCCAGAATAATTCACCCCTCCACTTT. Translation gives CASSGRGQNNSPLHF.

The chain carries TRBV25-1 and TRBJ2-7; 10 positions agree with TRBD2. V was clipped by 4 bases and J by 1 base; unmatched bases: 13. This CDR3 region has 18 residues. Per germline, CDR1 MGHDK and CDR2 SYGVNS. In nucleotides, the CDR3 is TGTGCCAGCAGTGGGGGGCTAGCGGGAGCCTCTAGGTCCTACGAGCAGTACTTC. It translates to CASSGGLAGASRSYEQYF.

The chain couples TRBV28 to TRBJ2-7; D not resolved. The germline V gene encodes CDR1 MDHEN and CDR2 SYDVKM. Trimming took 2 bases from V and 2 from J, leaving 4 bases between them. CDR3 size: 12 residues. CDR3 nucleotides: TGTGCCAGCAGTTTAATAGCCTACGAGCAGTACTTC. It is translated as CASSLIAYEQYF.

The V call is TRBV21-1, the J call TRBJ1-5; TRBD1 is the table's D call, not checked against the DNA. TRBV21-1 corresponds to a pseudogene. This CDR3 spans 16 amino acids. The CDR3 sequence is CASRATGCTSNQPQHF. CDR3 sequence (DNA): TGTGCCAGCAGGGCGACAGGGTGTACGAGCAATCAGCCCCAGCATTTT.

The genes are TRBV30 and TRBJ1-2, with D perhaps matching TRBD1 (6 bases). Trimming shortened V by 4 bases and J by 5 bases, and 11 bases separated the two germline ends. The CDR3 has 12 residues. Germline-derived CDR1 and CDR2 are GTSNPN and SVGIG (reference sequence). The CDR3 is CAWTQGRYGYTF. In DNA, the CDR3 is TGTGCCTGGACCCAGGGGAGATATGGCTACACCTTC.

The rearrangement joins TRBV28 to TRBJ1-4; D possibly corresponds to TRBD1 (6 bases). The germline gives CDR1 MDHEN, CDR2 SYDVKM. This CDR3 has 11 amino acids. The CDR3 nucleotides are TGTGCAGTTAGGGGGGGTGAAAAACTGTTTTTT. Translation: CAVRGGEKLFF.

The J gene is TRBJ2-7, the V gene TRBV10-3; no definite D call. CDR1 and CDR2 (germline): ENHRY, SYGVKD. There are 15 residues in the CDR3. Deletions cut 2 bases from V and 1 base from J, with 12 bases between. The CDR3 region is CAISETPVTSYEQYF. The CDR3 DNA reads TGTGCCATCAGTGAGACGCCGGTTACGTCCTACGAGCAGTACTTC.

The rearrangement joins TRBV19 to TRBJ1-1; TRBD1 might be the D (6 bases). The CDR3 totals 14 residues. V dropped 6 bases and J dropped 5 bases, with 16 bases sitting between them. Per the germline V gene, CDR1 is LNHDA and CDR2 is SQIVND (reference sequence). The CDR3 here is CASRGTGGATEAFF. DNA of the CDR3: TGTGCCAGTAGGGGAACTGGGGGGGCAACTGAAGCTTTCTTT.

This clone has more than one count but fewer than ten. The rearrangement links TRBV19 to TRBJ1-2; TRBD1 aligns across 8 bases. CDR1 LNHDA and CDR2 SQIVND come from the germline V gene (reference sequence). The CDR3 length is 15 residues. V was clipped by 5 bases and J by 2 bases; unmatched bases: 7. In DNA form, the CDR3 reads TGTGCCAGTAGTCCAGGGACAGGCGGGAACTATGGCTACACCTTC. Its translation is CASSPGTGGNYGYTF.

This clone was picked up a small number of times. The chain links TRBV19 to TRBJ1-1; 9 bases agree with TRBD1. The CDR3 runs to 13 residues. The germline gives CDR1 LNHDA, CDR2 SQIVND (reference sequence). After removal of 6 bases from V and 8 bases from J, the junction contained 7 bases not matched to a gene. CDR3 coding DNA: TGTGCCAGTAGGATGGGACAGGGCGCCGAAGCTTTCTTT. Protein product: CASRMGQGAEAFF.